Presented here are 26 T cell receptor beta chains from one specimen sequenced in a study of blood T cell repertoires in COVID-19. Assay used: immunoSEQ multiplex PCR; TCRdb lists only in-frame clones, some missing. This table holds around 260,000 clones, 88% found once. Sequencing was carried out using peripheral blood. These receptors were obtained from a human donor in a cohort sampled during active COVID-19.

The J gene is TRBJ1-2, the V gene TRBV6-5; 8 nucleotides line up with TRBD1. The CDR3 length is 14 residues. Germline lookup yields CDR1 MNHEY and CDR2 SVGAGI. V shed 5 bases, J shed 8 bases, and the junction held 10 bases outside the gene matches. CDR3 nucleotide sequence: TGTGCCAGCAGTAATCGACAGGGGCTGGGAGGCTACACCTTC. Protein: CASSNRQGLGGYTF.

The rearrangement links TRBV7-9 to TRBJ2-1; 10 bases are shared with TRBD2. Trimming removed 0 bases from V and 5 bases from J; junction bases left unmatched: 10. CDR3 length equals 18 residues. The V gene's germline CDR1 is SEHNR and CDR2 FQNEAQ (reference sequence). CDR3 sequence: CASSLATWEAGGHNEQFF. The CDR3 coding sequence is TGTGCCAGCAGCTTAGCCACCTGGGAAGCGGGGGGGCACAATGAGCAGTTCTTC.

The chain uses TRBV5-8 and TRBJ1-5; TRBD1 matches at 8 bases. V dropped 9 bases and J dropped 4; count of bases not matched to a gene: 12. Germline V gives CDR1 SGHTS, CDR2 YDEGEE. The CDR3 is 15 residues long. The CDR3 sequence is CATGRIDRGNQPQHF. CDR3 DNA sequence: TGTGCCACCGGGAGAATAGACAGGGGAAATCAGCCCCAGCATTTT.

The chain recombines TRBV30 with TRBJ2-3; 11 bases align to TRBD2. This CDR3 comprises 17 residues. J was trimmed by 8 bases and V by 0 bases; bases with no gene match: 13. Germline V CDR1 and CDR2: GTSNPN, SVGIG (reference sequence). This CDR3 reads CAWSVVLAGAPQGTQYF. CDR3 DNA sequence: TGTGCCTGGAGTGTAGTACTAGCGGGGGCCCCCCAGGGTACGCAGTATTTT.

The V and J genes are TRBV11-2 and TRBJ1-1; D not certain. The germline V gene has CDR1 SGHAT and CDR2 FQNNGV. Trimming left V 2 bases short and J 0 bases short, with 10 bases between. This CDR3 region has 15 residues. The CDR3 is CASSLRGMMNTEAFF. CDR3 nucleotide sequence: TGTGCCAGCAGCTTACGCGGAATGATGAACACTGAAGCTTTCTTT.

The chain is built from TRBV6-5 and TRBJ2-7, with a weak D call TRBD1 (6 bases). This CDR3 has 14 residues. V was pared by 0 bases and J by 6 bases, with 12 bases between. Per the germline V gene, CDR1 is MNHEY and CDR2 is SVGAGI. The CDR3 is CASSYSRGNGEQYF. In DNA form, the CDR3 reads TGTGCCAGCAGTTACTCCAGGGGAAACGGCGAGCAGTACTTC.

The rearrangement joins TRBV5-6 to TRBJ1-5; TRBD1 aligns across 7 bases. CDR3 size: 19 residues. The germline V gene encodes CDR1 SGHDT and CDR2 YYEEEE. The V and J ends lost 4 bases and 4 bases, in that order; junction bases with no gene match: 20. The CDR3 sequence is CASSLSVGQAQKTNQPQHF. As DNA, the CDR3 is TGTGCCAGCAGCCTATCCGTCGGACAGGCCCAAAAAACGAATCAGCCCCAGCATTTT. The full variable domain, with the rest looked up from reference TRBV5-6 and TRBJ1-5, is DAGVTQSPTHLIKTRGQQVTLRCSPKSGHDTVSWYQQALGQGPQFIFQYYEEEERQRGNFPDRFSGHQFPNYSSELNVNALLLGDSALYLCASSLSVGQAQKTNQPQHFGDGTRLSIL.

V and J are TRBV6-1 and TRBJ1-3, with 7 bases matching TRBD1. Germline lookup yields CDR1 MNHNS and CDR2 SASEGT. V was pared by 3 bases and J by 7 bases, with 9 bases of the junction left unmatched. This CDR3 is 15 amino acids long. This CDR3 is CASSDQQGSRNTIYF. CDR3 DNA sequence: TGTGCCAGCAGTGATCAACAGGGGTCTAGGAACACCATATATTTT.

The rearrangement links TRBV5-1 to TRBJ2-7; 11 nucleotides align to TRBD1. The CDR3 consists of 16 residues. CDR1 is SGHRS, CDR2 YFSETQ, per germline. Trimming cost V 5 bases and J 5 bases; bases outside gene matches: 12. The CDR3 spells CASRGRTGGFNDEQYF. CDR3 in DNA: TGCGCCAGCAGAGGAAGGACAGGGGGCTTTAACGACGAGCAGTACTTC.

The V and J genes are TRBV6-6 and TRBJ2-5, with D possibly TRBD2 on 5 matching bases. This CDR3 is 13 amino acids long. Germline V gives CDR1 MNHNY, CDR2 SVGAGI (reference sequence). Trimming removed 6 bases from V and 2 bases from J, with 10 bases in between. The CDR3 nucleotides are TGTGCCAGCAGCCCACGGAGGCAAGAGACCCAGTACTTC. Translation: CASSPRRQETQYF.

This clone was seen only once. The chain is built from TRBV18 and TRBJ2-1, with a tentative D call TRBD2 (5 bases). This CDR3 spans 15 amino acids. Germline V gene data show CDR1 as KGHSH and CDR2 as LQKENI. V lost 3 bases and J 2 bases, leaving 11 bases between the germline ends. The CDR3 DNA reads as TGTGCCAGCTCACCCGAGGCTAGCCCCTACAATGAGCAGTTCTTC. Amino acid sequence: CASSPEASPYNEQFF. The full variable domain, in which reference TRBV18 and TRBJ2-1 provide the parts outside the CDR3, is NAGVMQNPRHLVRRRGQEARLRCSPMKGHSHVYWYRQLPEEGLKFMVYLQKENIIDESGMPKERFSAEFPKEGPSILRIQQVVRGDSAAYFCASSPEASPYNEQFFGPGTRLTVL.

The chain links TRBV12-5 to TRBJ1-5; unclear D gene. V lost 6 bases and J 10 bases, leaving 10 bases between the germline ends. CDR1 and CDR2 from the germline V gene are LGHNT and FRNRAP. This CDR3 has 11 amino acids. CDR3 loop: CASGRVRPQHF. In DNA form, the CDR3 reads TGTGCTAGTGGGCGGGTCCGACCCCAGCATTTT.

The chain joins TRBV19 to TRBJ2-5; D is perhaps TRBD2 (6 bases). This CDR3 comprises 15 residues. V lost 4 bases and J lost 5, with 17 bases in between. CDR1 is LNHDA, CDR2 SQIVND, per germline (reference sequence). The DNA of the CDR3 is TGTGCCAGTAGTACCCGGACTAACCCTACGGAGACCCAGTACTTC. This encodes CASSTRTNPTETQYF.

V and J are TRBV30 and TRBJ1-5, with D hard to call. Trimming removed 5 bases at V and 2 bases at J, with 10 bases between. In germline, CDR1 is GTSNPN, CDR2 SVGIG (reference sequence). This CDR3 is built from 13 residues. The CDR3 loop is CAWEKGGNQPQHF. The DNA of the CDR3 is TGTGCCTGGGAGAAGGGAGGCAATCAGCCCCAGCATTTT. The whole variable domain, remainder taken from reference TRBV30 and TRBJ1-5, is SQTIHQWPATLVQPVGSPLSLECTVEGTSNPNLYWYRQAAGRGLQLLFYSVGIGQISSEVPQNLSASRPQDRQFILSSKKLLLSDSGFYLCAWEKGGNQPQHFGDGTRLSIL.

This sequence joins TRBV3-1 (or the pseudogene TRBV3-2) and TRBJ1-2; 10 bases line up with TRBD1. V shed 4 bases and J 3 bases; nucleotides not matched to a gene: 2. Germline CDR1 reads LGHDT; CDR2 reads YNNKEL (reference sequence). The CDR3 contains 14 residues. The CDR3 loop is CASSRGTGDYGYTF. In DNA, the CDR3 is TGTGCCAGCAGCCGCGGGACAGGGGACTATGGCTACACCTTC.

The chain recombines TRBV25-1 with TRBJ1-1, with 9 bases matching TRBD1. CDR3 length: 14 residues. Germline-derived CDR1 and CDR2 are MGHDK and SYGVNS. J gave up 5 bases and V 2 bases, and 3 bases lay outside the gene matches. The CDR3: CASSETGGETEAFF. CDR3 nucleotides: TGTGCCAGCAGTGAAACAGGGGGCGAAACTGAAGCTTTCTTT.

The chain couples TRBV18 to TRBJ1-1, with 11 bases lining up with TRBD1. V lost 2 bases, J lost 6 bases, and 5 bases stayed unmatched. CDR1 is KGHSH and CDR2 is LQKENI in the germline V gene. The CDR3 sequence is 15 residues long. CDR3 amino acids: CASSPRTGGPAEAFF. The CDR3 coding sequence is TGTGCCAGCTCACCAAGGACAGGGGGCCCCGCTGAAGCTTTCTTT.

The V and J genes are TRBV3-1 (or the pseudogene TRBV3-2) and TRBJ2-7; D perhaps matches TRBD2 (5 bases). This CDR3 has 12 amino acids. Germline CDR1 reads LGHDT; CDR2 reads YNNKEL (reference sequence). Trimming took off 1 base at V and 7 bases at J, with 8 bases between the two ends. The CDR3 nucleotides read TGTGCCAGCAGCCAAGCCCCGGGGGAGCAGTACTTC. Encoded protein: CASSQAPGEQYF.

This clone was recorded once. The rearrangement joins TRBV3-1 (or the pseudogene TRBV3-2) to TRBJ2-7; the match to TRBD1 covers 9 bases. Trimming cost V 4 bases and J 4 bases; bases outside gene matches: 14. There are 17 residues in the CDR3. Germline values: CDR1 LGHDT, CDR2 YNNKEL (reference sequence). The CDR3 loop is CASSLYPGQGFQYEQYF. Here the CDR3 DNA reads TGTGCCAGCAGCCTATATCCGGGACAGGGATTTCAGTACGAGCAGTACTTC.

This chain connects TRBV10-2 to TRBJ1-2; perhaps TRBD1 as D (6 bases). Deletions cut 2 bases from V and 4 bases from J, with 14 bases between. The CDR3 runs to 15 residues. CDR1 is WSHSY, CDR2 SAAADI, per germline. In DNA form, the CDR3 reads TGCGCCAGCAGTGAGCGATACAGGGTTGGCTATGGCTACACCTTC. Translating gives CASSERYRVGYGYTF.

This chain joins TRBV3-1 (or the pseudogene TRBV3-2) and TRBJ1-3; unclear D gene. Germline V CDR1 and CDR2: LGHDT, YNNKEL (reference sequence). This CDR3 comprises 16 residues. Trimming shortened V by 0 bases and J by 0 bases, and 9 bases separated the two germline ends. The CDR3 nucleotides read TGTGCCAGCAGCCAAGATCCGGGGATCTCTGGAAACACCATATATTTT. Protein product: CASSQDPGISGNTIYF.

This clone was seen a handful of times. The CDR3 reads CASSRQGYGYTF. The CDR3 nucleotides are TGTGCCAGCAGCCGTCAGGGGTATGGCTACACCTTC. The genes are TRBV25-1 and TRBJ1-2; weak D call: TRBD1 (6 bases). CDR1 is MGHDK, CDR2 SYGVNS, per germline. CDR3 length equals 12 residues. Trimming took off 6 bases at V and 5 bases at J, with 10 bases between the two ends.

The chain has TRBV3-1 (or the pseudogene TRBV3-2) and TRBJ1-5; D is unresolved. Between the trimmed V and J ends, which lost 2 bases and 5 bases, there was a span of 13 bases. This CDR3 comprises 15 residues. The V gene's germline CDR1 is LGHDT and CDR2 YNNKEL (reference sequence). The CDR3 region has the DNA TGTGCCAGCAGCCAATTACCCGCCTCGGATCAGCCCCAGCATTTT. Protein sequence: CASSQLPASDQPQHF.

This clone was recorded a few times. The chain carries TRBV7-2 and TRBJ2-2, with D perhaps TRBD2 (6 bases). CDR1 and CDR2 (germline): SGHTA, FQGNSA. The CDR3 is made up of 17 amino acids. The germline V and J ends were trimmed by 3 bases and 4 bases, with 18 bases remaining between them. The CDR3 here is CASSFVGGMFGTGELFF. CDR3 coding DNA: TGTGCCAGCAGCTTCGTCGGCGGGATGTTCGGCACCGGGGAGCTGTTTTTT.

The chain recombines TRBV7-2 with TRBJ1-1; 7 bases align to TRBD1. The CDR3 sequence is 14 residues long. V lost 5 bases to trimming and J lost 4 bases; unmatched junction nucleotides: 7. CDR1 is SGHTA and CDR2 is FQGNSA in the germline V gene. The CDR3 coding sequence is TGTGCCAGCAGCGAGGACAGGTCGGGCACTGAAGCTTTCTTT. As protein: CASSEDRSGTEAFF.

This clone was counted a few times. The rearrangement joins TRBV27 to TRBJ1-2; no clear D gene. Deletions cut 4 bases from V and 8 bases from J, with 11 bases between. The germline V gene has CDR1 MNHEY and CDR2 SMNVEV (reference sequence). The CDR3 runs to 12 residues. The CDR3 here is CASSSAGSGYTF. Written as DNA, the CDR3 is TGTGCCAGCAGTTCGGCGGGATCCGGCTACACCTTC.